The present entry profiles one T cell receptor beta chain with its context. Its cognate antigen has yet to be identified. No base quality information exists; no much larger clone differs at one position. The receptor library was made with the immunoSEQ multiplex PCR assay. The multiplex PCR relied on a mix of 60 forward primers for TCR Vbeta segments and 13 reverse primers for TCR Jbeta segments. The CDR3 region of rearranged TCR beta genes was amplified from genomic DNA with a multiplex PCR assay. On the Illumina HiSeq System, the amplified TCR beta libraries were sequenced as 87-base-pair reads. In the authors' own workflow: Across the 600 to 700 repertoires, a later analysis counted some 81 million unique TCR beta chains, around 10 million of which were shared by at least two donors. To remove PCR and sequencing errors, raw reads were error-corrected and collapsed into unique sequences using a nearest-neighbor algorithm that merged closely related sequences. V, D and J gene segments were assigned by aligning CDR3 sequences to IMGT reference sequences. For a sequence to be retained, a match of at least six nucleotides to both a V gene segment and a J gene segment was required. A rearrangement was called productive if the CDR3 had no stop codons and remained in frame with V and J, and every other rearrangement was called non-productive. Following IMGT convention, CDR3 was defined as the stretch from the second conserved V-encoded cysteine to the conserved J-encoded phenylalanine. Sequences without an unambiguous match to a single V gene segment were excluded from the earlier analysis of a few hundred of the donors. In an earlier analysis of 587 of the donors, V segments were called functional above 56.7% productive rearrangements and were called segregating when the between-donor standard deviation exceeded 5%. A statistical classification framework was built for diagnosing cytomegalovirus status from the catalog of TCR beta chain sequences. In a later analysis, V and J genes were assigned by comparing TCR nucleotide sequences against IMGT/GENE-DB human TR gene sequences. The TCRdist pipeline was used in a later analysis to assign CDR3 sequences and most-parsimonious VDJ recombination scenarios. In a later analysis, each TCR beta chain was defined by its CDR3 amino acid sequence together with its V-gene family, and reads without a unique V-gene family were excluded. As a way to deal with suspected cross-contamination and a sequencing artifact, a later analysis dropped more than 500 nucleotide sequences that were highly shared and had low generation probability. For each public chain, a later analysis derived a clonal expansion index from normalized ranks of inferred template counts within each repertoire. In a later analysis, generation probabilities were computed using a VDJ recombination model fitted to out-of-frame rearrangements, and the results were checked against IGoR. A later analysis scored TCR-TCR, TCR-HLA and TCR-CMV co-occurrence with hypergeometric tests, applying a repertoire-size bias correction to TCR pairs. To estimate false discovery rates, a later analysis permuted the HLA or CMV assignments 20 times. A later analysis grouped co-occurring TCRs with DBSCAN, adding TCRdist sequence similarity when clustering within HLA-allele-positive subsets. For co-occurrence clustering, repertoires with fewer than 30,000 or more than 120,000 public chains were excluded, along with four or five repertoires with anomalous nucleotide sharing. TCRdb stores this immuneACCESS table with in-frame sequences only. Part of the clones is absent; in the studies checked, under half of the shortfall reflects unresolved V genes, and no reason is known for the rest. V, J and clone size reflect that table, while D and trimming were determined from the DNA. The sample data list about 190,000 clones, and around three quarters of these were observed just once. 1.6% of the sample belongs to the ten largest clones.

This sample is drawn from a study of cytomegalovirus exposure and HLA in healthy donors (dated by TCRdb to the late 2010s). For the study in its entirety: An earlier analysis of 587 of the donors reported under 300 Gb of sequence data and 117 million unique TCR beta sequences obtained from about 200 million T cells. Approximately 300 gigabases of sequencing data and roughly 80 million unique TCR sequences made up an early release that covered several hundred HLA-typed donors. Of the 398 genotyped donors, approximately 81% were placed in the genetic ancestry cluster associated with self-reported Caucasian donors. The study was designed to test whether signatures of past pathogen exposure could be identified by cataloging public T cell receptors. The T cell repertoires of some 700 subjects were profiled by immunosequencing and related to cytomegalovirus serostatus. In addition to the first cohort of 500 to 850 subjects, a separate validation cohort of 120 different subjects was used. To predict cytomegalovirus infection status, the study combined high-throughput TCR immunosequencing, statistical association of individual TCRs with disease status, and machine learning. In a later analysis, previously published TCR beta repertoires from 670 or so donors were re-analyzed and high-resolution HLA genotyping was added so that TCR occurrence patterns could be studied. The later analysis used no new phenotypic data to find candidate immune exposures, relying instead on TCR beta sequences and their occurrence across donors. An earlier analysis of approximately 500 of the donors applied high-throughput TCR beta sequencing to assess whether each TCR beta V gene segment acted as functional or pseudogenic. Donor age, sex, ethnicity and CMV serostatus were compiled alongside the repertoire data. Genome-wide SNP genotypes for about 55% of the 666 donors were used in a later genetic analysis, which treated that subset as a discovery cohort. Every repertoire in the discovery cohort had been generated on one and the same sequencing platform. HLA typing covered class I and class II loci at four-digit resolution. Typing coverage differed by locus: A, B, C, DRB1 and DQB1 were typed in roughly 620-630 donors, DQA1 in approximately 520, DPA1 in 606, and DPB1 in 472. Four or five DR-DQ haplotypes were handled as single units for association and clustering because linkage in the cohort was strong. Across around 400 genotyped donors of the cohort, an average of approximately 200,000 unique TCR beta nucleotide sequences per donor were sequenced, and around 20% of those sequences were non-productive. Broader findings and caveats from the paper: In a later analysis, TCR association rates were found to vary across HLA loci, with the most associated TCRs seen for DRB1 alleles and the fewest for HLA-C alleles. The only immune exposure information available for the cohort was CMV serostatus. In the study, 150 to 200 TCR beta chains were listed as associated with cytomegalovirus. The classifier was reported to diagnose cytomegalovirus status with high specificity and sensitivity in both the original and validation cohorts. Because some donors lacked HLA typing at each locus, the association tests relied only on the typed subset. Presence/absence analyses assumed roughly uniform sequencing depth across donors, an assumption that may not hold. Compared with equally common non-associated chains, HLA-associated TCR beta chains in a later analysis were more clonally expanded and had lower generation probabilities. A later analysis associated around 16,000 TCR beta sequences with specific HLA alleles at a false discovery rate of 0.05. In a later genetic analysis, a missense DCLRE1C variant was associated with V-gene and J-gene trimming of TCR beta chains, and the association was replicated in an independent cohort. Linkage disequilibrium might explain the correlated functional status among segregating V segments, but an unknown experimental factor could not be ruled out. Seventeen rarely observed V segments, including chromosome 9 orphons, were excluded from the earlier analysis of about 500 of the donors because counts were too low. Strong co-occurrence of HLA alleles, especially DR and DQ, made assigning TCR associations to individual alleles difficult. An earlier analysis of 587 of the donors showed that most TCR beta V segments appeared in productive rearrangements either about 87% or about 30% of the time, which broadly matched IMGT annotations. Some IMGT-functional V segments, including TRBV6-2 and TRBV6-3, could not be distinguished by the 87-base-pair reads and were therefore excluded. A further reported finding was that TCR beta sequences accurately predicted the HLA-A and HLA-B alleles for most subjects in the first cohort. The authors suggested that the approach could potentially be extended to other disease states and immunological phenotypes. In vitro tests confirmed that three of the cytomegalovirus-associated TCR beta chains recognize cytomegalovirus antigens. Across donors, most TCR sequences were observed very rarely, whereas some public TCRs were present in many individuals. According to a later analysis, parvovirus B19, influenza, CMV and Epstein-Barr virus appeared linked to several top co-occurrence clusters. The cohort was sequenced for TCR beta chains only, and without alpha or paired-chain data the features that could be detected were limited. The sequencing pipeline was judged likely to have produced a cluster of highly shared sequence variants as a technical artifact. In a later analysis, most CMV-associated TCR beta chains were found to appear HLA-restricted, with HLA associations seemingly driven largely by CMV exposure. In a later genetic analysis, fewer N-insertions in productive TCRs were reported among donors in an Asian-associated ancestry cluster than the approximately 710-donor mean.

The cohort comprised 666 healthy bone marrow donors. At the time of sampling, all cohort members were nominally healthy, though unrecorded immune exposures were likely present. The donor was CMV seronegative and was included in the group of a few hundred seronegative cohort members. A peripheral blood sample was provided by each donor, and peripheral blood mononuclear cells were used for TCR beta sequencing. Genomic DNA extraction from the blood cell samples was performed with the Qiagen DNeasy Blood Extraction Kit. The CDR1 and CDR2 encoded by the germline V gene (reference sequence) are LNHDA and SQIVND. V ends up 3 bases short and J 5 bases short, with an unmatched junction base count of 5. The CDR3 numbers 15 residues from cysteine through phenylalanine. Of the read, only the CDR3 DNA is kept; its 45 bases are in frame from base 1.

This chain is built from TRBV19 and TRBJ2-1; TRBD2 matches 9 bases in the middle. The receptor was isolated from a woman under 30 in good health and CMV-seronegative. The source material was PBMCs. CDR3 reads: CASSIGTSRDNEQFF. The DNA sequence follows: TGTGCCAGTAGTATCGGGACTAGCAGGGACAATGAGCAGTTCTTC.